Below are 5 T cell receptor beta chains sequenced from a single sample in a study of blood T cells in healthy people across ages. A second about 7 to 11 cycle PCR used barcoded and J-beta primers. TCRdb recomputed calls from the 5' RACE reads with MiXCR, one row per CDR3 protein. The sample has some 900,000 distinct CDR3 sequences; 40% to 60% are singletons. Sequenced material: blood. The receptors here all came from a man in his thirties or forties in good health.

About this clonotype itself: The junction departs from germline at one end; a sequencing error may be responsible. CDR3 sequence: CASSQGNSGDTDAQYF. The DNA of the CDR3 is TGTGCCAGCAGCCAAGGCAATAGCGGGGATACAGATGCGCAGTATTTT. This chain links TRBV4-2 with TRBJ2-3, with 8 bases aligning to TRBD2. The CDR3 sequence is 16 residues long. Germline lookup yields CDR1 LGHNA and CDR2 YNFKEQ.

The chain is built from TRBV4-1 and TRBJ2-3, with D possibly TRBD1 on 5 matching bases. This CDR3 comprises 14 residues. V lost 1 base, J lost 4 bases, and 9 bases lay in between. CDR1 is MGHRA, CDR2 YSYEKL, per germline. CDR3 nucleotides: TGCGCCAGCAGCCAAGGGCAGGGCCCAGATACGCAGTATTTT. The encoded protein is CASSQGQGPDTQYF.

This sequence joins TRBV28 and TRBJ2-1; TRBD1 or TRBD2 may be the D gene (6 bases each). There are 15 residues in the CDR3. With 0 bases removed from V and 5 bases from J, the gap between germline ends came to 11 bases. Germline V CDR1 and CDR2: MDHEN, SYDVKM. The CDR3 DNA sequence: TGTGCCAGCAGTTTATGGGGGGGCCAGGACAATGAGCAGTTCTTC. It translates to CASSLWGGQDNEQFF.

With regard to this clonotype: This clone may be a read error of a much larger clone one base away. This chain links TRBV5-1 with TRBJ2-1; 7 nucleotides align to TRBD2. V was clipped by 0 bases and J by 4 bases; unmatched bases: 4. CDR3 size: 15 residues. Germline CDR1 is SGHRS and CDR2 is YFSETQ. The CDR3 nucleotides read TGCGCCAGCAGCTTGGAGCGAGCGGGGTACAATGAGCAGTTCTTC. Its translation is CASSLERAGYNEQFF.

On this clonotype: At one of its ends the junction is not consistent with the germline gene, which may arise from a read error. The gene calls are TRBV7-8 and TRBJ2-1, with 11 bases lining up with TRBD2. There are 18 residues in the CDR3. Germline V gene sequence: CDR1 SGHVS, CDR2 FQNEAQ. The CDR3, as DNA: TGTGCCGGCAGCCGCCCCACTAGCGGGGGCAGCTCCTACAATGAGCAGTTCTTC. Translated, it gives CAGSRPTSGGSSYNEQFF.